This T cell receptor beta chain was captured in a study of response to subunit inactivated influenza vaccine. TCRdb reprocessed the RT-PCR reads via MiXCR and lists one record per CDR3 protein. The profile shows some 500,000 distinct CDR3 sequences, about 15% of them singletons. V shed 4 bases and J 5 bases; nucleotides not matched to a gene: 7. Germline CDR1 is ENHRY and CDR2 is SYGVKD. The CDR3 runs 16 residues. Regarding this clonotype: The antigen is unknown.

The study, taken as a whole, reports: There was a suggestion from the authors that each seasonal influenza vaccination recruits few new T cells.

The material sequenced was CD4+ T cells sorted from PBMCs, taken around 25 months after vaccination. This sequence was found in a man in his fifties or sixties who received an inactivated influenza vaccine. The chain uses TRBV10-3 and TRBJ2-7, with 14 bases fitting TRBD2. The CDR3 coding sequence is TGTGCCATCAGTGGGGGGACTAGCGGGAGAGGGGACGAGCAGTACTTC. Its protein product is CAISGGTSGRGDEQYF.